A single sample gave rise to the 16 T cell receptor beta chains below, sequenced in a study of graft-versus-host responses after intestinal transplantation. Repertoires were generated with immunoSEQ multiplex PCR, while TCRdb's copy carries only in-frame clones and drops some. Of approximately 130,000 clones in the sample, around nine tenths were seen once. These receptors are not linked to any known antigen. The input for sequencing was unstimulated CD4+ T cells sorted from spleen or lymph node cells, taken before intestinal transplant. The receptors stem from a human donor who received an intestinal transplant.

This rearrangement joins TRBV5-6 to TRBJ2-1, with D maybe TRBD2 (5 bases). V lost 4 bases to trimming and J lost 6 bases, with 20 bases between them. Germline V gives CDR1 SGHDT, CDR2 YYEEEE. The CDR3 contains 16 residues. The CDR3 bases are TGTGCCAGCAGCCCAGCAAGCGGTCACCTTTTCAATGAGCAGTTCTTC. This sequence encodes CASSPASGHLFNEQFF. Supplemented by reference TRBV5-6 and TRBJ2-1, the full variable domain reads DAGVTQSPTHLIKTRGQQVTLRCSPKSGHDTVSWYQQALGQGPQFIFQYYEEEERQRGNFPDRFSGHQFPNYSSELNVNALLLGDSALYLCASSPASGHLFNEQFFGPGTRLTVL.

This chain connects TRBV9 to TRBJ1-2; unclear D gene. Trimming took 3 bases from V and 3 from J, leaving 9 bases between them. Per the germline V gene, CDR1 is SGDLS and CDR2 is YYNGEE. The CDR3 totals 13 residues. CDR3 in DNA: TGTGCCAGCAGCGGAGGCTACGACTATGGCTACACCTTC. Protein: CASSGGYDYGYTF.

This chain uses TRBV5-1 with TRBJ1-2, with unresolved D. Germline loops: CDR1 SGHRS, CDR2 YFSETQ. This CDR3 is 15 amino acids long. Trimming shortened V by 4 bases and J by 1 base, and 14 bases separated the two germline ends. This chain's CDR3 is CASSREPGNNYGYTF. The CDR3 DNA reads as TGCGCCAGCAGCCGAGAACCAGGAAATAACTATGGCTACACCTTC.

With respect to this clone: One junction end disagrees with the germline gene, perhaps due to a read error. The chain couples TRBV11-2 to TRBJ2-3; D is undetermined. Germline assignment: CDR1 SGHAT and CDR2 FQNNGV. The CDR3 extends over 13 amino acids. The CDR3 coding sequence is TGTGCCAGCACCTTACACGGAACAGATACGCAGTATTTT. Protein product: CASTLHGTDTQYF.

This chain links TRBV15 with TRBJ1-2, with 7 bases fitting TRBD1. There are 14 residues in the CDR3. Germline lookup yields CDR1 LNHNV and CDR2 YYDKDF (reference sequence). V shed 4 bases, J shed 5 bases, and the junction held 7 bases outside the gene matches. The CDR3 spells CATSNQGGGYGYTF. Here the CDR3 DNA reads TGTGCCACCAGCAACCAGGGGGGCGGTTATGGCTACACCTTC.

This chain joins TRBV5-1 and TRBJ2-2; 8 bases map to TRBD2. The J segment lost 5 bases and the V segment lost 5 bases, leaving 17 bases of the junction unmatched. Germline V gene sequence: CDR1 SGHRS, CDR2 YFSETQ. The CDR3 is 18 amino acids. This CDR3 is CASRRIGLAQGYTGELFF. The CDR3 nucleotides are TGCGCCAGCAGGCGGATTGGACTAGCACAAGGCTATACCGGGGAGCTGTTTTTT.

This clone came up a few times. The genes are TRBV19 and TRBJ1-5, with unresolved D. The germline V gene encodes CDR1 LNHDA and CDR2 SQIVND (reference sequence). Deletions cut 5 bases from V and 1 base from J, with 12 bases between. This CDR3 region has 15 residues. The CDR3 protein is CASSSSGSSNQPQHF. The CDR3 nucleotides are TGTGCCAGTAGTTCCTCCGGATCGAGCAATCAGCCCCAGCATTTT.

In this sample, this clone turned up a few times. The chain recombines TRBV5-1 with TRBJ2-1, with 11 positions matching TRBD2. Trimming at V came to 5 bases and at J to 7 bases, leaving 11 bases not matched to a gene. CDR1 is SGHRS, CDR2 YFSETQ, per germline. The CDR3 length is 16 residues. For the CDR3, the DNA is TGCGCCAGCAGACGGATTAGCGGGGGGGCCGGAAATGAGCAGTTCTTC. Its translation is CASRRISGGAGNEQFF.

V and J are TRBV9 and TRBJ2-2; no clear D gene. CDR3 length equals 12 residues. Trimming pared 0 bases from V and 7 bases from J, leaving 4 bases between. Germline loops: CDR1 SGDLS, CDR2 YYNGEE. CDR3 loop: CASSVAFGELFF. In DNA, the CDR3 is TGTGCCAGCAGCGTAGCGTTCGGGGAGCTGTTTTTT.

The rearrangement links TRBV7-9 to TRBJ1-1, with D perhaps matching TRBD1 (6 bases). Between the trimmed V and J ends, which lost 4 bases and 4 bases, there was a span of 13 bases. The CDR3 has 14 amino acids. Germline lookup yields CDR1 SEHNR and CDR2 FQNEAQ (reference sequence). The CDR3 DNA sequence: TGTGCCAGCAGCTCCCGTCGGGGGCCCACTGAAGCTTTCTTT. Encoded protein: CASSSRRGPTEAFF.

The chain combines TRBV6-5 with TRBJ2-7; TRBD1 is a possible D gene (5 bases). The CDR3 loop spans 14 amino acids. V was cut by 5 bases and J by 3 bases, with 14 bases left in between. Germline loops: CDR1 MNHEY, CDR2 SVGAGI. The CDR3 reads CASSGYSGNYEQYF. The CDR3 region has the DNA TGTGCCAGCAGTGGGTACTCAGGGAACTACGAGCAGTACTTC.

CDR3 in DNA: TGTGCCAGCAGTTATTTGGGACAGGGGAACAATGAGCAGTTCTTC. Translation: CASSYLGQGNNEQFF. This chain links TRBV6-6 with TRBJ2-1; 10 bases fit TRBD1. Germline CDR1 reads MNHNY; CDR2 reads SVGAGI (reference sequence). There are 15 residues in the CDR3. V was clipped by 3 bases and J by 5 bases; unmatched bases: 4.

The chain carries TRBV2 and TRBJ1-1; no clear D. This CDR3 contains 12 residues. With 8 bases removed from V and 5 bases from J, the gap between germline ends came to 12 bases. In germline, CDR1 is SNHLY, CDR2 FYNNEI. CDR3 DNA: TGTGCCAGCTGCGGCGCCGGGACTGAAGCTTTCTTT. Translating gives CASCGAGTEAFF.

V is TRBV10-3 and J is TRBJ2-5; 9 nucleotides agree with TRBD1. This CDR3 has 12 amino acids. Germline trimming cut 10 bases from V and 3 bases from J; bases unmatched to any gene: 3. Germline-derived CDR1 and CDR2 are ENHRY and SYGVKD. The CDR3 sequence is CATRDREETQYF. The CDR3, as DNA: TGTGCCACCCGGGACAGGGAAGAGACCCAGTACTTC.

The chain has TRBV7-9 and TRBJ2-7; 9 bases line up with TRBD2. In germline, CDR1 is SEHNR, CDR2 FQNEAQ (reference sequence). V shed 1 base, J shed 3 bases, and the junction held 7 bases outside the gene matches. The CDR3 runs 16 residues. CDR3 amino acids: CASSLVWRGGVYEQYF. The CDR3 DNA reads as TGTGCCAGCAGCTTAGTTTGGCGGGGGGGAGTCTACGAGCAGTACTTC. Filled out from reference TRBV7-9 and TRBJ2-7, the complete variable domain reads DTGVSQNPRHKITKRGQNVTFRCDPISEHNRLYWYRQTLGQGPEFLTYFQNEAQLEKSRLLSDRFSAERPKGSFSTLEIQRTEQGDSAMYLCASSLVWRGGVYEQYFGPGTRLTVT.

The gene calls are TRBV6-6 and TRBJ2-1; D not certain. V dropped 5 bases and J dropped 5 bases, with 10 bases sitting between them. Germline V gene sequence: CDR1 MNHNY, CDR2 SVGAGI (reference sequence). The CDR3 is made up of 13 amino acids. CDR3 in amino acids: CASSVQLNNEQFF. The DNA of the CDR3 is TGTGCCAGCAGTGTACAGCTGAACAATGAGCAGTTCTTC.